The rows below give T cell receptor beta chains drawn from one sample of a study of metastatic and nonmetastatic thyroid tumors. TCRdb called clones again from the PCR reads with MiXCR. This table holds about 21,000 clones, roughly 25% found once. Sample: tumor tissue. Every receptor here comes from a female donor with papillary thyroid cancer or a benign thyroid nodule (not recorded which). Some clones in this sample may be carry-over from other donors' samples. The CDR3 runs from the conserved cysteine through the conserved F or W. Fields, in order: V gene, D gene, J gene, clone size, CDR3 protein, CDR3 DNA. A D gene is named only where the DNA matches it firmly. Size values are once, few and many counts, or a class for expanded clones, and some rows have none.

v_call: TRBV6-4
d_call: TRBD2
j_call: TRBJ2-3
clone_size: NA
cdr3_aa: CASSEVAGGTDTQYF
cdr3_nt: TGTGCCAGCAGTGAAGTAGCGGGAGGTACAGATACGCAGTATTTT

v_call: TRBV28
d_call: TRBD2
j_call: TRBJ2-7
clone_size: many
cdr3_aa: CASSMGRTSVAYEQYF
cdr3_nt: TGTGCCAGCAGTATGGGTAGGACTAGCGTTGCCTACGAGCAGTACTTC

v_call: TRBV2
d_call: TRBD1
j_call: TRBJ2-7
clone_size: few
cdr3_aa: CASSETGSFGEQYF
cdr3_nt: TGTGCCAGCAGTGAGACAGGGTCCTTCGGAGAGCAGTACTTC

v_call: TRBV4-1
d_call: NA
j_call: TRBJ1-1
clone_size: medium-sized
cdr3_aa: CASSQDTYRANTEAFF
cdr3_nt: TGCGCCAGCAGCCAAGACACGTACAGGGCTAACACTGAAGCTTTCTTT

v_call: TRBV12-3/TRBV12-4
d_call: NA
j_call: TRBJ2-7
clone_size: NA
cdr3_aa: CASSAPRGVYEQYF
cdr3_nt: TGTGCCAGCAGTGCCCCCAGGGGGGTCTACGAGCAGTACTTC

v_call: TRBV7-2
d_call: NA
j_call: TRBJ2-7
clone_size: many
cdr3_aa: CASKKGGGHYEQYF
cdr3_nt: TGTGCCAGCAAGAAAGGTGGCGGGCACTACGAGCAGTACTTC

v_call: TRBV27
d_call: NA
j_call: TRBJ1-1
clone_size: few
cdr3_aa: CPIWGQGANTEAFF
cdr3_nt: TGTCCCATCTGGGGGCAAGGGGCCAACACTGAAGCTTTCTTT

v_call: TRBV7-2
d_call: TRBD2
j_call: TRBJ2-1
clone_size: many
cdr3_aa: CASSNPEWREPQFF
cdr3_nt: TGTGCCAGCAGCAATCCCGAATGGCGGGAGCCCCAGTTCTTC

v_call: TRBV24-1
d_call: NA
j_call: TRBJ1-5
clone_size: few
cdr3_aa: CSTGATGTPQHF
cdr3_nt: TGTTCCACCGGTGCGACCGGGACGCCCCAGCATTTT

v_call: TRBV12-3/TRBV12-4
d_call: TRBD2
j_call: TRBJ2-2
clone_size: many
cdr3_aa: CASNSGTSGGELFF
cdr3_nt: TGTGCCAGCAACTCAGGGACTAGCGGCGGGGAGCTGTTTTTT

v_call: TRBV28
d_call: TRBD2
j_call: TRBJ2-2
clone_size: few
cdr3_aa: CASSFSGRAGELFF
cdr3_nt: TGTGCCAGCAGTTTCAGCGGGAGGGCCGGGGAGCTGTTTTTT

v_call: TRBV12-3/TRBV12-4
d_call: TRBD1
j_call: TRBJ2-1
clone_size: few
cdr3_aa: CASSRDSYNEQFF
cdr3_nt: TGTGCCAGCAGCAGGGACAGTTACAATGAGCAGTTCTTC

v_call: TRBV20-1
d_call: NA
j_call: TRBJ2-7
clone_size: NA
cdr3_aa: CSARGANEQYF
cdr3_nt: TGCAGTGCTAGAGGGGCCAACGAGCAGTACTTC

v_call: TRBV5-4
d_call: NA
j_call: TRBJ2-7
clone_size: many
cdr3_aa: CASTPGSGQGIYEQYF
cdr3_nt: TGTGCCAGCACCCCCGGTTCGGGGCAGGGGATTTACGAGCAGTACTTC

v_call: TRBV7-2
d_call: TRBD2
j_call: TRBJ2-7
clone_size: NA
cdr3_aa: CASSLAASGGWSSYEQYF
cdr3_nt: TGTGCCAGCAGCTTAGCGGCTAGCGGGGGGTGGAGCTCCTACGAGCAGTACTTC